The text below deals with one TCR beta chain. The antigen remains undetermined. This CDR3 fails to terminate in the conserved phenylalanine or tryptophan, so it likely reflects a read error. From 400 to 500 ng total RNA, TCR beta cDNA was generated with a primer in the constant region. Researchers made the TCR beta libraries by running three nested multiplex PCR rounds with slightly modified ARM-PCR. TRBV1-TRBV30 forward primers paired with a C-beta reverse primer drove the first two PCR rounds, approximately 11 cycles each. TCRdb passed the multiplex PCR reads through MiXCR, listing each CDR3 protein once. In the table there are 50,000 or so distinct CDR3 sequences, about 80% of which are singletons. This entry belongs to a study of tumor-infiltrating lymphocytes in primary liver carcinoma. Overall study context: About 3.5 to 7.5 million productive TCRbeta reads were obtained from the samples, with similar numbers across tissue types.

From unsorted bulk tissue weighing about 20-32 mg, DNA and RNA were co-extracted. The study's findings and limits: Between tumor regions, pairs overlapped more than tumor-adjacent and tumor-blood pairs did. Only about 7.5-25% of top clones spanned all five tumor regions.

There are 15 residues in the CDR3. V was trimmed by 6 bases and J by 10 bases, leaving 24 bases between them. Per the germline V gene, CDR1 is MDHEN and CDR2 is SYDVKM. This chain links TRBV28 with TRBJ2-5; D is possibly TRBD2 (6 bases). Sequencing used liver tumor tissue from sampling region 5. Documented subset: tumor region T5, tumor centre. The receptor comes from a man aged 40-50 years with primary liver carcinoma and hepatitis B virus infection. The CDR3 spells CASSDPSVPQRGQYS. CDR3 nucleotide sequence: TGTGCCAGCAGCGACCCTAGCGTACCGCAGAGGGGCCAGTACTCC.